This record looks at one T cell receptor beta chain sequence and its context. No antigen is known for it. No base qualities exist here, and no much larger clone lies one base off it. The data originate from a study of cytomegalovirus exposure and HLA in healthy donors listed by TCRdb under 2017. For context, the study as a whole: According to an earlier analysis of 550 to 700 of the donors, about 180 million T cells yielded 90 million to 130 million unique TCR beta sequences and 276 Gb of sequence data. The study used immunosequencing to profile the T cell repertoires of more than 650 subjects and linked those repertoires to cytomegalovirus serostatus. Rather than drawing on any new phenotypic data, the later analysis identified candidate immune exposures from TCR beta sequences and the way those sequences occurred across donors. Donor age, sex, ethnicity and CMV serostatus were compiled alongside the repertoire data. Class I and class II HLA loci were covered by the typing at four-digit resolution. Typing coverage varied by locus: roughly 629-630 donors for A, B, C, DRB1 and DQB1; roughly 520 for DQA1; approximately 610 for DPA1; more than 450 for DPB1. Roughly five DR-DQ haplotypes were handled as single units for association and clustering, since linkage in the cohort was strong. The study aimed to test whether signatures of past pathogen exposure could be identified by cataloging public T cell receptors. In an earlier analysis of around 540 of the donors, high-throughput TCR beta sequencing was used to judge whether each TCR beta V gene segment behaved as functional or pseudogenic. In a later analysis, previously published TCR beta repertoires from 600 to 850 donors were re-analyzed and high-resolution HLA genotyping was added so that TCR occurrence patterns could be studied. The genetic ancestry cluster associated with self-reported Caucasian donors included about four fifths of the roughly 390 genotyped donors. Among approximately 370 genotyped donors of the cohort, an average of approximately 240,000 unique TCR beta nucleotide sequences was sequenced per donor, of which roughly 17% were non-productive. Around 320 gigabases of sequencing data and around 87 million unique TCR sequences were included in an early release covering about 600 HLA-typed donors. High-throughput TCR immunosequencing, statistical association of individual TCRs with disease status, and machine learning were combined to predict cytomegalovirus infection status. Besides the first cohort of approximately 710 subjects, a separate validation cohort made up of over a hundred different subjects was used. In a later genetic analysis, genome-wide SNP genotypes for about 65% of the roughly 700 donors were used, and that subset was treated as a discovery cohort. All discovery cohort repertoires had been generated on a single sequencing platform.

The method was the immunoSEQ multiplex PCR assay. For the multiplex PCR, a mixture combining 60 forward primers for TCR Vbeta segments and 13 reverse primers for TCR Jbeta segments was used. Amplification of the CDR3 region of rearranged TCR beta genes was performed with a multiplex PCR assay on genomic DNA. The amplified TCR beta libraries were sequenced on the Illumina HiSeq System as 87-base-pair reads. The authors' analysis ran thus. A later analysis tallied approximately 87 million unique TCR beta chains across the 666 repertoires, and about 12 million of those chains were shared by two or more donors. To remove PCR and sequencing errors, raw reads were error-corrected and collapsed into unique sequences using a nearest-neighbor algorithm that merged closely related sequences. CDR3 sequences were aligned to IMGT reference sequences to assign V, D and J gene segments. Each retained sequence needed at least a six-nucleotide match to both a V gene segment and a J gene segment. Rearrangements were classified as productive when the CDR3 lacked stop codons and remained in frame with V and J, and all other rearrangements were classified as non-productive. CDR3 was defined by IMGT convention, running from the second conserved V-encoded cysteine to the conserved J-encoded phenylalanine. The earlier analysis of 587 of the donors excluded any sequence lacking an unambiguous match to a single V gene segment. An earlier analysis of over 450 of the donors classified V segments as functional when productive rearrangements were above 56.7% and as segregating when the standard deviation between donors was above 5%. A statistical classification framework was built to diagnose cytomegalovirus status from the catalog of TCR beta chain sequences. In a later analysis, V and J genes were assigned by comparing TCR nucleotide sequences against IMGT/GENE-DB human TR gene sequences. The TCRdist pipeline was used in a later analysis to assign CDR3 sequences and most-parsimonious VDJ recombination scenarios. In a later analysis, each TCR beta chain was defined by its CDR3 amino acid sequence together with its V-gene family, and reads without a unique V-gene family were excluded. As a way to deal with suspected cross-contamination and a sequencing artifact, a later analysis dropped hundreds of nucleotide sequences that were highly shared and had low generation probability. A later analysis calculated a clonal expansion index for each public chain from normalized within-repertoire ranks of inferred template counts. A later analysis computed generation probabilities with a VDJ recombination model fitted to out-of-frame rearrangements, and checked the results against IGoR. A later analysis scored TCR-TCR, TCR-HLA and TCR-CMV co-occurrence with hypergeometric tests, applying a repertoire-size bias correction to TCR pairs. To estimate false discovery rates, a later analysis permuted the HLA or CMV assignments 20 times. In a later analysis, co-occurring TCRs were grouped using DBSCAN, and TCRdist sequence similarity was added for clustering within HLA-allele-positive subsets. Co-occurrence clustering excluded repertoires with fewer than 30,000 or more than 120,000 public chains, plus five with anomalous nucleotide sharing. As stored in TCRdb, this immuneACCESS dataset retains in-frame rearrangements with V and J assigned. A fraction of the clones does not appear; measured against another copy, unresolved V genes explain less than half of the discrepancy, and the remainder lacks a known reason. D and trimming were read from the DNA, whereas the V and J calls and clone size are those reported in that table. The sample data list 190,000 or so clones, and over 75% of these were observed just once. The ten largest account for approximately 0.092% of the sample.

Beyond this particular receptor, the publication reports: Sequencing depth was assumed to be roughly uniform across donors in the presence/absence analyses, though that assumption may not hold. Linkage disequilibrium might explain the correlated functional status among segregating V segments, but an unknown experimental factor could not be excluded. In the study, 150 to 200 TCR beta chains were listed as associated with cytomegalovirus. In a later analysis, the rate of TCR association differed among HLA loci, with DRB1 alleles having the most associated TCRs and HLA-C alleles having the fewest. This cohort had only TCR beta chains sequenced, and the lack of alpha or paired-chain data limited which features could be detected. Some 15 rarely observed V segments, including chromosome 9 orphons, were excluded from the earlier analysis of almost 600 of the donors because counts were too low. In an earlier analysis of more than 450 of the donors, most TCR beta V segments were observed in productive rearrangements about 90% or about 30% of the time, broadly matching IMGT annotations. Cytomegalovirus status was reported to be diagnosed by the classifier with high specificity and sensitivity in both the original and validation cohorts. In a later analysis, HLA-associated TCR beta chains showed more clonal expansion and lower generation probabilities than non-associated chains that were equally common. Some IMGT-functional V segments, including TRBV6-2 and TRBV6-3, could not be distinguished by the 87-base-pair reads and were therefore excluded. A later genetic analysis reported fewer N-insertions in productive TCRs among donors in an Asian-associated ancestry cluster than the approximately 700-donor mean. The authors suggested that the approach could potentially be extended to other disease states and immunological phenotypes. In vitro tests confirmed that a few of the cytomegalovirus-associated TCR beta chains recognize cytomegalovirus antigens. According to a later analysis, most CMV-associated TCR beta chains appeared to be HLA-restricted, and the HLA associations seemed to be driven largely by CMV exposure. In a later analysis, some 18,000 TCR beta sequences were associated with specific HLA alleles at a false discovery rate of 0.05. When HLA alleles, especially DR and DQ, strongly co-occurred, attributing TCR associations to individual alleles was difficult. A cluster of highly shared sequence variants was judged likely to represent a technical artifact of the sequencing pipeline. HLA typing was unavailable for some donors at each locus, so association tests used only the typed subset. A further reported finding was that TCR beta sequences accurately predicted the HLA-A and HLA-B alleles for most subjects in the first cohort. CMV serostatus was the only immune exposure information available for the cohort. In a later analysis, several top co-occurrence clusters were reported to appear linked to parvovirus B19, influenza, CMV and Epstein-Barr virus. In a later genetic analysis, a missense DCLRE1C variant was associated with V-gene and J-gene trimming of TCR beta chains, and the association was replicated in an independent cohort. Across donors, most TCR sequences were observed very rarely, whereas some public TCRs were present in many individuals.

In total, just over 650 healthy bone marrow donors made up the cohort. All cohort members were sampled while nominally healthy, although unrecorded immune exposures were likely present. The donor tested CMV seronegative and was one of the 352 seronegative cohort members. A peripheral blood sample was provided by each donor, and peripheral blood mononuclear cells were used for TCR beta sequencing. Genomic DNA extraction from the blood cell samples was performed with the Qiagen DNeasy Blood Extraction Kit. CDR1 and CDR2, per the germline V gene, are SGHVS and FNYEAQ. Including the terminal cysteine and phenylalanine, the CDR3 comprises 16 residues. Only the CDR3 region is kept as DNA, spanning 48 bases read in frame from base 1. V is reduced by 0 bases and J by 2 bases, leaving a spacing of 11 bases between them.

Recombination connected TRBV7-6 to TRBJ2-1, with the D gene not confidently named. The TCR sequence derives from a boy younger than 10 in good health and CMV-seronegative. The sequenced material came from PBMCs. The nucleotides are TGTGCCAGCAGCTTAGCGTCGGCAGGCCCCTACAATGAGCAGTTCTTC. It encodes CASSLASAGPYNEQFF.